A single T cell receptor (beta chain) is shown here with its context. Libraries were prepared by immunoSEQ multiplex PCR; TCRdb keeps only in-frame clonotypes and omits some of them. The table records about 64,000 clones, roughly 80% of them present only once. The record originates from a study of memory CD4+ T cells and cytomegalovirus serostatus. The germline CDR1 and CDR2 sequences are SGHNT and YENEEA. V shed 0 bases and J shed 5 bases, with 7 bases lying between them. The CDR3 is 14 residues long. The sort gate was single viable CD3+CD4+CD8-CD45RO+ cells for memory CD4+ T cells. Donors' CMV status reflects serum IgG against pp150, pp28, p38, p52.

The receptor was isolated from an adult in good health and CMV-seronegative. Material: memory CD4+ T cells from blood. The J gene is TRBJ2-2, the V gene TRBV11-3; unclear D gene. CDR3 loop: CASSLDTVTGELFF. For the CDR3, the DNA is TGTGCCAGCAGCTTAGACACGGTGACCGGGGAGCTGTTTTTT.